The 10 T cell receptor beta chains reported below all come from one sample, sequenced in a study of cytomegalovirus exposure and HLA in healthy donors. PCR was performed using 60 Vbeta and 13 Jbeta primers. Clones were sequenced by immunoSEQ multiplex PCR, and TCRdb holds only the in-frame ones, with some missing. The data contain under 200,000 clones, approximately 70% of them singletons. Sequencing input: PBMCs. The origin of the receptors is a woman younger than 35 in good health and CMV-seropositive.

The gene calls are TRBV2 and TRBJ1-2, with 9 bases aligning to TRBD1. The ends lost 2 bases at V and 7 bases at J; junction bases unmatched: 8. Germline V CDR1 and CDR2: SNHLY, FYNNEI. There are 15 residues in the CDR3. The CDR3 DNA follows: TGTGCCAGCAGTGAACGGGACAGGGAATCTCTTGGCTACACCTTC. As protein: CASSERDRESLGYTF.

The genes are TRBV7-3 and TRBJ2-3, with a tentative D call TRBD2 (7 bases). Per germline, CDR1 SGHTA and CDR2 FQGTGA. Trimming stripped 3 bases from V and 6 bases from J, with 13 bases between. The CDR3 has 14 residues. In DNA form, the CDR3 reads TGTGCCAGCAGCTTTGTAGGGGGGGAGGATACGCAGTATTTT. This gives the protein CASSFVGGEDTQYF. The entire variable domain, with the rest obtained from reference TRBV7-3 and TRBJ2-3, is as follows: GAGVSQTPSNKVTEKGKYVELRCDPISGHTALYWYRQSLGQGPEFLIYFQGTGAADDSGLPNDRFFAVRPEGSVSTLKIQRTERGDSAVYLCASSFVGGEDTQYFGPGTRLTVL.

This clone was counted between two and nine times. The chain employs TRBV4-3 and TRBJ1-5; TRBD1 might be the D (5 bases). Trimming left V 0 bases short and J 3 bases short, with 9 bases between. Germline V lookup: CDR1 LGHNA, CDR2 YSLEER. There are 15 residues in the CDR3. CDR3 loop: CASSQDPQVNQPQHF. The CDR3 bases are TGCGCCAGCAGCCAAGATCCACAGGTCAATCAGCCCCAGCATTTT.

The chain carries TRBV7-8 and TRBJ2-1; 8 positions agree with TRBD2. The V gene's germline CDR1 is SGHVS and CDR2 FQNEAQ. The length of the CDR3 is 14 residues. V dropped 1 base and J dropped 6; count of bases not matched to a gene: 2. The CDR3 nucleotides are TGTGCCAGCAGCTTAGGGGCGGGGGGCAATGAGCAGTTCTTC. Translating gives CASSLGAGGNEQFF.

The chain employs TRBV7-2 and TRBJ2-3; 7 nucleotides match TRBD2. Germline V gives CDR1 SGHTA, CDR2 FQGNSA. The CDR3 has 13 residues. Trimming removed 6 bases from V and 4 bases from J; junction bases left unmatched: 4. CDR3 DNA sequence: TGTGCCAGCAGTTCCCGGGAGGCAGATACGCAGTATTTT. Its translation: CASSSREADTQYF.

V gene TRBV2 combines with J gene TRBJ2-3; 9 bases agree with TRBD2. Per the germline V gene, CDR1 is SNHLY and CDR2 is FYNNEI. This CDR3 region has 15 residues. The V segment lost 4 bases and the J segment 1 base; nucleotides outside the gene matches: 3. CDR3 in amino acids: CASSGERGGTDTQYF. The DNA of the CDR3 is TGTGCCAGCAGTGGGGAGCGGGGGGGCACAGATACGCAGTATTTT.

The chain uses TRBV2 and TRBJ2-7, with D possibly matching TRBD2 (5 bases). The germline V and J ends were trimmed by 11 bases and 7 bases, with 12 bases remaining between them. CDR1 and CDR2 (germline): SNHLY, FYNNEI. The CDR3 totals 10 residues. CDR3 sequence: CASSLWEQYF. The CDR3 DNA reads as TGTGCCTCTAGCCTCTGGGAGCAGTACTTC.

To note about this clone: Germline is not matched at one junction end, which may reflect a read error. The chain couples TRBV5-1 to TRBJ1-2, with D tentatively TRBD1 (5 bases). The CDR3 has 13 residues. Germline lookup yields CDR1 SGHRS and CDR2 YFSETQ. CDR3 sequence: CASRLGTVDGYTF. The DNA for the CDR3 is TGCGCCAGCAGGTTGGGGACTGTTGATGGCTACACCTTC.

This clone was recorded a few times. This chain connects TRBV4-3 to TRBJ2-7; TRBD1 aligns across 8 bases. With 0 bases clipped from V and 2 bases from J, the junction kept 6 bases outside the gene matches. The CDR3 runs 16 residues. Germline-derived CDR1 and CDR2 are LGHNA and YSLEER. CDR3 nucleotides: TGCGCCAGCAGCCAAGATTGGCAGGGGGCCGCCTACGAGCAGTACTTC. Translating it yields CASSQDWQGAAYEQYF.

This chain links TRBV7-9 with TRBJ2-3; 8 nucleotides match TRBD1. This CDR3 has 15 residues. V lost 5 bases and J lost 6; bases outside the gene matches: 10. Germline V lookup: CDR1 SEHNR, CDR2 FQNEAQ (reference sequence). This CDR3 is CASSQGQGWLDTQYF. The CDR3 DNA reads TGTGCCAGCAGCCAAGGACAGGGATGGTTGGATACGCAGTATTTT.